The text below deals with one T cell receptor (beta chain). Its target antigen remains unknown. No clone much larger than this one lies a single base away; base qualities are absent. Each collaborating institution followed its own protocols to collect whole blood in K2EDTA tubes. Collaborator samples were shipped for TCRbeta analysis as frozen whole blood, isolated PBMCs, or DNA extracted from either sample type. This sample was included in a study of blood T cell repertoires in COVID-19 (dated by TCRdb to 2018 to 2021). Regarding the study in general: Samples covering the acute and convalescent phases of COVID-19 were provided by collaborators in the United States, Italy and Spain. The prospective study material was composed of cDNA or gDNA derived from T cells, B-cell-depleted T cells, or PBMCs. Subjects who had been exposed to COVID-19, were actively infected with it, or had recovered from it provided the deeply sampled blood TCRbeta repertoires that made up the dataset. The repertoires were released in a freely available public database intended as a resource for research on the immune response to SARS-CoV-2. Samples were obtained from the ongoing ImmuneRACE study (first 160 participants) and from 1,254 subjects provided by 6 global collaborators. Sample metadata almost always included a de-identified subject ID, COVID-19 status, age in years and sex. Where available, HLA class I and class II types were obtained from metadata supplied by the sample provider rather than from assay-based typing.

TCRbeta CDR3 regions were amplified from genomic DNA using the immunoSEQ Assay, a bias-controlled multiplex PCR. Processing in the source paper ran as follows. The number of nucleated cells in each sample was estimated by amplification of reference gene primers within the assay. To quantify the absolute abundance of each unique TCRbeta CDR3 rearrangement, sequence reads were collapsed and filtered. For each sample, productive Simpson clonality was calculated by taking the square root of Simpson's diversity index across productive rearrangements. The source is immuneACCESS, and TCRdb retained only in-frame sequences with V and J called. Part of the clones is not carried over; for the studies checked, unresolved V genes explain less than half of this, and the remainder is unexplained. The V and J calls and the clone size are those of that table, but D and trimming were determined from the DNA. The sample table lists 30,000 or so clones, about nine tenths of them with a count of one. The biggest ten clones account for 11% to 15% of the sample.

Points the paper makes about the study in general: Clinical and demographic metadata were provided uncurated, with the amount varying by source and participant.

CDR1 LGHNA and CDR2 YSLEER were looked up in the germline V gene. V has 4 bases trimmed and J has 2 bases trimmed; junction bases matching no gene number 7. The CDR3 numbers 16 residues from cysteine through phenylalanine. Just CDR3 DNA is preserved here, 48 bases in frame from base 1. The sequence derives from a man aged 55 to 69 with active COVID-19. Sequenced sample: peripheral blood. The V and J genes are TRBV4-3 and TRBJ2-5; 10 central bases correspond to TRBD1. For the CDR3, the sequence is CASSRGQGVGQETQYF. The bases read TGCGCCAGCAGCCGTGGACAGGGGGTAGGGCAAGAGACCCAGTACTTC.